A single sample is the source of the 13 T cell receptor beta chains below, sequenced in a study of blood T cell repertoires in COVID-19 (dated by TCRdb to the early 2020s). Receptor libraries were prepared by the immunoSEQ multiplex PCR assay. Entries here come from immuneACCESS through TCRdb and include only in-frame sequences with V and J called. Some clones fail to appear in such tables; in the studies checked, an unresolved V gene covers under half of the shortfall, and the cause of the remainder is unknown. The sample contains about 57,000 clones, more than 80% of them found a single time. The top ten clones comprise around 4.1% of the sample. Sample: PBMCs or T cells enriched from blood (not recorded which). These receptors were taken from a woman aged 40 to 55 with acute COVID-19.

The table lists this clone with a count of one. The chain links TRBV29-1 to TRBJ2-7; D gene ambiguous. The germline gives CDR1 SQVTM, CDR2 ANQGSEA. This CDR3 has 13 residues. V was shortened by 4 bases and J by 2 bases, with 12 bases between the two germline ends. The CDR3 DNA sequence: TGCAGCGTTGTAGAACGGTTGACCTACGAGCAGTACTTC. Its translation: CSVVERLTYEQYF.

The chain carries TRBV3-1 (or the pseudogene TRBV3-2) and TRBJ2-5, with 7 bases lining up with TRBD2. The CDR3 has 17 residues. Trimming at V came to 4 bases and at J to 5 bases, leaving 16 bases not matched to a gene. CDR1 and CDR2 from the germline V gene are LGHDT and YNNKEL (reference sequence). CDR3 amino acids: CASSLLVGDYGTETQYF. As DNA, the CDR3 is TGTGCCAGCAGCCTCCTGGTCGGGGACTATGGGACGGAGACCCAGTACTTC.

The chain uses TRBV15 and TRBJ1-1; TRBD1 is a possible D gene (5 bases). The V gene's germline CDR1 is LNHNV and CDR2 YYDKDF (reference sequence). V was cut by 0 bases and J by 1 base, with 18 bases left in between. The CDR3 loop spans 18 amino acids. CDR3 amino acids: CATSRDYQGTRPNTEAFF. In DNA form, the CDR3 reads TGTGCCACCAGCAGAGATTACCAGGGTACCAGACCGAACACTGAAGCTTTCTTT.

The gene calls are TRBV19 and TRBJ2-7; D might be TRBD2 (6 bases). This CDR3 comprises 14 residues. V was clipped by 4 bases and J by 6 bases, with 16 bases between them. Per the germline V gene, CDR1 is LNHDA and CDR2 is SQIVND (reference sequence). The DNA of the CDR3 is TGTGCCAGTAGTACTGGGGGGAAGTTGGGCGAGCAGTACGTC. As protein: CASSTGGKLGEQYV.

Here the CDR3 reads CASSSGTDTQYF. DNA for the CDR3: TGTGCCAGCAGCTCGGGCACAGATACGCAGTATTTT. This rearrangement joins TRBV7-3 to TRBJ2-3; unclear D gene. The length of the CDR3 is 12 residues. Deletions cut 4 bases from V and 1 base from J, with 3 bases between. Germline V CDR1 and CDR2: SGHTA, FQGTGA.

The chain is built from TRBV28 and TRBJ1-2, with TRBD1 matching 9 bases. From germline, CDR1 is MDHEN and CDR2 SYDVKM. The CDR3 loop spans 13 amino acids. The trim removed 5 bases at V and 8 bases at J, leaving 6 bases unmatched. The CDR3 sequence is CASSADRGLGYTF. CDR3 DNA sequence: TGTGCCAGCAGTGCGGACAGGGGCCTCGGCTACACCTTC.

The genes are TRBV25-1 and TRBJ2-7; the match to TRBD2 covers 8 bases. Losses at the gene ends were 8 bases for V and 0 bases for J; bases not matched to a gene: 12. The CDR3 extends over 16 amino acids. CDR1 and CDR2 from the germline V gene are MGHDK and SYGVNS. CDR3 protein: CASRRPSGPSSYEQYF. The CDR3 coding sequence is TGTGCCAGCCGTCGGCCTAGCGGGCCGAGCTCCTACGAGCAGTACTTC.

The chain has TRBV28 and TRBJ2-5, with 9 bases lining up with TRBD1. Germline V gene sequence: CDR1 MDHEN, CDR2 SYDVKM. Losses at the gene ends were 4 bases for V and 4 bases for J; bases not matched to a gene: 4. The length of the CDR3 is 14 residues. The CDR3 sequence: CASSSTGGPETQYF. CDR3 in DNA: TGTGCCAGCAGTTCGACAGGGGGACCAGAGACCCAGTACTTC.

This clone was seen more than once but under ten times. The chain joins TRBV28 to TRBJ2-1, with D perhaps matching TRBD2 (6 bases). Germline V gene data show CDR1 as MDHEN and CDR2 as SYDVKM. Trimming removed 3 bases at V and 9 bases at J, with 15 bases between. CDR3 length equals 14 residues. As DNA, the CDR3 is TGTGCCAGCAGTTTGCTGCTAGCGAGGACTGAGCAGTTCTTC. It is translated as CASSLLLARTEQFF.

The chain joins TRBV10-3 to TRBJ2-1, with 9 bases matching TRBD1. V was clipped by 0 bases and J by 4 bases; unmatched bases: 4. CDR1 and CDR2 (germline): ENHRY, SYGVKD. The CDR3 consists of 16 residues. The CDR3 here is CAISESGTGSYNEQFF. In DNA, the CDR3 is TGTGCCATCAGTGAGTCGGGGACAGGGAGTTACAATGAGCAGTTCTTC.

The J gene is TRBJ1-4, the V gene TRBV5-1; 8 bases are shared with TRBD1. CDR3 length: 15 residues. V dropped 2 bases and J dropped 6; count of bases not matched to a gene: 6. From germline, CDR1 is SGHRS and CDR2 YFSETQ. In DNA form, the CDR3 reads TGCGCCAGCAGCTTCTCAGGGGGCCGGGATGAAAAACTGTTTTTT. This gives the protein CASSFSGGRDEKLFF.

The V and J genes are TRBV12-3 or TRBV12-4 and TRBJ2-4, with D possibly being TRBD1 (5 bases). CDR3 size: 12 residues. V was trimmed by 6 bases and J by 5 bases, leaving 8 bases between them. Here the CDR3 DNA reads TGTGCCAGCAGCCAGACAGAAAACATTCAGTACTTC. Its translation: CASSQTENIQYF.

The CDR3 sequence is CATSDRGAYGYTF. The CDR3, as DNA: TGTGCCACCAGCGACCGGGGTGCCTATGGCTACACCTTC. The V and J genes are TRBV24-1 and TRBJ1-2; no firm D call. CDR3 size: 13 residues. Trimming shortened V by 7 bases and J by 4 bases, and 12 bases separated the two germline ends. Germline V CDR1 and CDR2: KGHDR, SFDVKD.